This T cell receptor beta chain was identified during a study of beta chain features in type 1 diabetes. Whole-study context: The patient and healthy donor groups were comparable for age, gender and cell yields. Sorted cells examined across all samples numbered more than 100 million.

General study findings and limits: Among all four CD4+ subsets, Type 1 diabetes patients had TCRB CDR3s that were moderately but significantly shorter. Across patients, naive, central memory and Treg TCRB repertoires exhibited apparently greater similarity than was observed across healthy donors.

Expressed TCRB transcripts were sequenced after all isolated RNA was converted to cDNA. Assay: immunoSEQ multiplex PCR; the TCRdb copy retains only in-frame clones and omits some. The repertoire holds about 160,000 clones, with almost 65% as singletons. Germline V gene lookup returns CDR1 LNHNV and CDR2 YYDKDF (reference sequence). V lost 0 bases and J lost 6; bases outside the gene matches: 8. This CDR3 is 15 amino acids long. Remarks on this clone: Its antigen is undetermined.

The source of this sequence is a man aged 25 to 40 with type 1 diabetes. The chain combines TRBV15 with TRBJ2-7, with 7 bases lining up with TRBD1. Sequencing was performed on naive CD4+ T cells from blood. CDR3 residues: CATSRESRQGGEQYF. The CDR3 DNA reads TGTGCCACCAGCAGAGAATCTAGACAGGGTGGCGAGCAGTACTTC. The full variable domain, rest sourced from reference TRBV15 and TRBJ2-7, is DAMVIQNPRYQVTQFGKPVTLSCSQTLNHNVMYWYQQKSSQAPKLLFHYYDKDFNNEADTPDNFQSRRPNTSFCFLDIRSPGLGDTAMYLCATSRESRQGGEQYFGPGTRLTVT.